The 20 T cell receptor beta chains given below trace back to one sample, sequenced in a study of blood T cell repertoires in COVID-19. Profiled with immunoSEQ multiplex PCR; TCRdb holds only in-frame clones, not every one. The repertoire includes under 450,000 clones, approximately 84% of them detected once, and about 3% sits in the top ten. The sample taken for sequencing was PBMCs or T cells enriched from blood (not recorded which). These TCRs come from a woman under 40 who had recovered from COVID-19.

The V and J genes are TRBV9 and TRBJ2-5; no firm D call. Trimming cost V 0 bases and J 0 bases, with 6 bases left between them. This CDR3 is built from 14 residues. Looked up from germline, CDR1 is SGDLS and CDR2 is YYNGEE. The CDR3 here is CASSVATYQETQYF. For the CDR3, the DNA is TGTGCCAGCAGCGTAGCCACTTACCAAGAGACCCAGTACTTC.

The rearrangement links TRBV5-5 to TRBJ2-3; 13 positions agree with TRBD2. Germline V lookup: CDR1 SGHKS, CDR2 YYEKEE (reference sequence). The junction had 4 bases not matched to a gene; V was cut back by 5 bases and J by 1 base. The CDR3 is 16 amino acids. CDR3 nucleotide sequence: TGTGCCAGCAGTCGTGGGACTAGCGGGGGCACAGATACGCAGTATTTT. This gives the protein CASSRGTSGGTDTQYF.

The chain employs TRBV23-1 and TRBJ2-1; a possible D gene is TRBD2 (5 bases). TRBV23-1 is reported as an ORF; its role is uncertain. This CDR3 has 12 amino acids. V lost 7 bases and J lost 8, with 12 bases in between. In nucleotides, the CDR3 is TGCGCCAGCAAGCGGCGGATACATGAGCAGTTCTTC. Encoded protein: CASKRRIHEQFF.

The chain joins TRBV9 to TRBJ2-1; TRBD2 is a possible D gene (6 bases). The CDR3 covers 13 residues. Germline V lookup: CDR1 SGDLS, CDR2 YYNGEE. Trimming took 0 bases from V and 9 from J, leaving 10 bases between them. CDR3 amino acids: CASSVGGESEQFF. DNA for the CDR3: TGTGCCAGCAGCGTAGGCGGGGAAAGTGAGCAGTTCTTC.

This chain connects TRBV7-2 to TRBJ1-4, with D uncertain. Trimming cost V 7 bases and J 8 bases, with 17 bases left between them. CDR1 and CDR2 (germline): SGHTA, FQGNSA. The length of the CDR3 is 14 residues. DNA of the CDR3: TGTGCCAGCAACTCGGGGAGGACTGCGGAAAAACTGTTTTTT. This codes for CASNSGRTAEKLFF.

This clone was observed once. The chain links TRBV27 to TRBJ2-7, with 9 bases lining up with TRBD1. The germline gives CDR1 MNHEY, CDR2 SMNVEV (reference sequence). The trim removed 3 bases at V and 2 bases at J, leaving 5 bases unmatched. The CDR3 contains 15 residues. The CDR3 sequence is CASSLDRGTTYEQYF. CDR3 DNA sequence: TGTGCCAGCAGTTTGGACAGGGGCACTACCTACGAGCAGTACTTC.

CDR3: CASSRFAGGNIDEQFF. In DNA, the CDR3 is TGTGCCAGCAGCCGCTTTGCGGGGGGGAACATCGATGAGCAGTTCTTC. The chain is built from TRBV5-6 and TRBJ2-1; 9 bases are shared with TRBD2. This CDR3 has 16 residues. CDR1 is SGHDT, CDR2 YYEEEE, per germline. V shed 4 bases and J 8 bases; nucleotides not matched to a gene: 13.

The chain links TRBV27 to TRBJ2-5, with D possibly TRBD1 on 5 matching bases. Germline lookup yields CDR1 MNHEY and CDR2 SMNVEV (reference sequence). The CDR3 extends over 16 amino acids. The germline V and J ends were trimmed by 7 bases and 4 bases, with 22 bases remaining between them. CDR3 bases: TGTGCCAGCAAGGACCCCTGGGCAGGGTCCACAGAGACCCAGTACTTC. Protein: CASKDPWAGSTETQYF.

This chain joins TRBV7-2 and TRBJ2-1; no definite D call. Trimming took off 3 bases at V and 6 bases at J, with 18 bases between the two ends. This CDR3 has 16 residues. From germline, CDR1 is SGHTA and CDR2 FQGNSA. The CDR3 loop reads CASSFKGGPQPNEQFF. Here the CDR3 DNA reads TGTGCCAGCAGCTTCAAAGGCGGCCCACAACCCAATGAGCAGTTCTTC.

This rearrangement joins TRBV6-5 to TRBJ1-6; D ambiguous. Trimming took off 2 bases at V and 4 bases at J, with 6 bases between the two ends. The germline gives CDR1 MNHEY, CDR2 SVGAGI. The CDR3 consists of 14 residues. CDR3 in amino acids: CASSYTRYNSPLHF. CDR3 DNA sequence: TGTGCCAGCAGTTACACAAGATATAATTCACCCCTCCACTTT.

The chain joins TRBV20-1 to TRBJ2-7; D unresolved. Trimming pared 1 base from V and 7 bases from J, leaving 5 bases between. CDR1 is DFQATT, CDR2 SNEGSKA, per germline (reference sequence). The CDR3 has 10 amino acids. CDR3 sequence reads: CSARGEEQYF. In nucleotides, the CDR3 is TGCAGTGCTAGAGGCGAAGAGCAGTACTTC.

V gene TRBV5-1 combines with J gene TRBJ2-5, with D perhaps matching TRBD1 (6 bases). V was shortened by 4 bases and J by 5 bases, with 21 bases between the two germline ends. The CDR3 length is 16 residues. Germline V lookup: CDR1 SGHRS, CDR2 YFSETQ. CDR3 sequence reads: CASSLNPEQGSETQYF. The CDR3 region has the DNA TGCGCCAGCAGCCTCAACCCGGAGCAGGGGTCGGAGACCCAGTACTTC.

V and J are TRBV30 and TRBJ1-1, with TRBD1 as a possible D gene (5 bases). Looked up from germline, CDR1 is GTSNPN and CDR2 is SVGIG (reference sequence). Trimming took 4 bases from V and 4 from J, leaving 10 bases between them. The CDR3 extends over 12 amino acids. In DNA, the CDR3 is TGTGCCTGGAACGCAGGGTCCACTGAAGCTTTCTTT. It translates to CAWNAGSTEAFF.

The chain recombines TRBV19 with TRBJ1-2; tentative D call: TRBD1 (5 bases). Deletions cut 4 bases from V and 8 bases from J, with 14 bases between. Germline V lookup: CDR1 LNHDA, CDR2 SQIVND (reference sequence). This CDR3 is 13 amino acids long. The CDR3 region has the DNA TGTGCCAGTAGTAGAGGGGAGGCCAGCGGCTACACCTTC. It codes for CASSRGEASGYTF.

This chain uses TRBV5-6 with TRBJ2-7, with D tentatively TRBD2 (6 bases). With 0 bases removed from V and 2 bases from J, the gap between germline ends came to 21 bases. This CDR3 has 18 amino acids. Looked up from germline, CDR1 is SGHDT and CDR2 is YYEEEE. The CDR3 DNA follows: TGTGCCAGCAGCTTGGGAGGGACTCGGACGACTAGAACCTACGAGCAGTACTTC. This sequence encodes CASSLGGTRTTRTYEQYF.

This clone was seen only once. The rearrangement joins TRBV23-1 to TRBJ1-5; 8 bases match TRBD1. TRBV23-1 is an ORF for which the function is uncertain. The CDR3 loop spans 17 amino acids. V lost 6 bases to trimming and J lost 0 bases; unmatched junction nucleotides: 10. CDR3 in amino acids: CASRGDRGHHSNQPQHF. DNA of the CDR3: TGCGCCAGCAGGGGTGACAGGGGTCATCATAGCAATCAGCCCCAGCATTTT.

This chain joins TRBV19 and TRBJ1-5; D remains ambiguous. Per the germline V gene, CDR1 is LNHDA and CDR2 is SQIVND (reference sequence). This CDR3 region has 15 residues. The V end lost 7 bases, the J end lost 3 bases, and 16 bases lay between the germline ends. The CDR3 DNA follows: TGTGCCAGTACCCGGACTGTACCTCTCAATCAGCCCCAGCATTTT. Its protein product is CASTRTVPLNQPQHF.

The table lists this clone with a few counts. The same CDR3 also results from other DNA sequences found in this sample. The chain recombines TRBV3-1 (or the pseudogene TRBV3-2) with TRBJ1-6; possible D gene TRBD1, 6 bases. This CDR3 is 14 amino acids long. Trimming shortened V by 6 bases and J by 7 bases, and 13 bases separated the two germline ends. Germline CDR1 reads LGHDT; CDR2 reads YNNKEL (reference sequence). The CDR3 sequence: CASSLRDTNSPLHF. Written as DNA, the CDR3 is TGTGCCAGCAGTCTCCGGGACACAAATTCACCCCTCCACTTT.

V is TRBV29-1 and J is TRBJ2-2; 10 bases match TRBD2. Germline assignment: CDR1 SQVTM and CDR2 ANQGSEA. Trimming cost V 6 bases and J 1 base; bases outside gene matches: 2. CDR3 size: 14 residues. CDR3 region: CSVTSGMNTGELFF. CDR3 DNA: TGCAGCGTAACTAGCGGGATGAACACCGGGGAGCTGTTTTTT.

V is TRBV14 and J is TRBJ2-3; 9 bases are shared with TRBD2. CDR3 size: 16 residues. After removal of 4 bases from V and 3 bases from J, the junction contained 8 bases not matched to a gene. Germline V CDR1 and CDR2: SGHDN, FVKESK. The CDR3, as DNA: TGTGCCAGCAGCCTCGCCCTAGCGGGACGGACAGATACGCAGTATTTT. This sequence encodes CASSLALAGRTDTQYF.